This T cell receptor beta chain was found in a study of T cells in Graves' hyperthyroidism and ophthalmopathy. Researchers took RNA transcripts and amplified the TCR beta CDR3 regions from them. A first-round RT-PCR of the TCR CDR3 used the HTBI primer set. TCRdb reprocessed the multiplex PCR reads via MiXCR and lists one record per CDR3 protein. The sample yields around 300,000 distinct CDR3 sequences, roughly 22% seen once. There are 16 residues in the CDR3. Germline CDR1 and CDR2: SGHTA and FQGNSA. V was trimmed by 8 bases and J by 0 bases, leaving 20 bases between them. Pregnant or lactating patients were excluded, as were those with uncontrolled infection or other autoimmune disease.

The sample consisted of blood. This TCR came from a man between 25 and 39 years old with Graves' ophthalmopathy. V usage is TRBV7-2 and J usage is TRBJ2-7; TRBD2 is a possible D gene (6 bases). The CDR3: CASGPRLRGASYEQYF. CDR3 DNA: TGTGCCAGCGGTCCGAGGCTGCGCGGGGCCTCCTACGAGCAGTACTTC.